These T cell receptor beta chains were read from a single sample in a study of T cell responses to AZD1222 COVID-19 vaccine. This table comes from immunoSEQ multiplex PCR, and its TCRdb copy is limited to in-frame clones, with some not included. The table shows tens of thousands of clones, with under 95% occurring only once. Specimen: peripheral blood, collected on day 0 of MenACWY control vaccination. These receptors came from an adult in good health. Each CDR3 is given with its conserved first and last residue. Fields, in order: D gene, clone size, V gene, J gene, CDR3 DNA, CDR3 protein. A D gene is named only where the DNA matches it firmly. Only part of the rows carry a size: once, few, many, or a class if the clone is expanded.

TRBD1	NA	TRBV7-2	TRBJ1-1	TGTGCCAGTGGGAAGGAGGGGGCTTATACTGAAGCTTTCTTT	CASGKEGAYTEAFF
TRBD2	NA	TRBV5-1	TRBJ2-2	TGCGCCAGCAGCTCCGGGACTAGCGGTACCGGGGAGCTGTTTTTT	CASSSGTSGTGELFF
NA	NA	TRBV18	TRBJ2-5	TGTGCCAGCTCACCCCTTTCAGAGACCCAGTACTTC	CASSPLSETQYF
NA	NA	TRBV5-8	TRBJ1-1	TGTGCCAGCAGTGACAGGCCCGCGAACACTGAAGCTTTCTTT	CASSDRPANTEAFF
NA	NA	TRBV11-3	TRBJ2-2	TGTGCCAGCAGCTTAGGACGTAGGGATTCGAACACCGGGGAGCTGTTTTTT	CASSLGRRDSNTGELFF
NA	NA	TRBV27	TRBJ2-2	TGTGCCACCAAAGGCCTAAGAGGGACAACCGGGGAGCTGTTTTTT	CATKGLRGTTGELFF
TRBD2	once	TRBV27	TRBJ2-4	TGTGCCAGCAGTCCGGGACTAGCGGCTGTCCAAAACATTCAGTACTTC	CASSPGLAAVQNIQYF
NA	NA	TRBV6-5	TRBJ1-3	TGTGCCAGCAGCAAAGAGGGCTTTTCTGGAAACACCATATATTTT	CASSKEGFSGNTIYF
NA	few	TRBV29-1	TRBJ1-1	TGCAGCGTTGCGGCGGGCCCAGACACTGAAGCTTTCTTT	CSVAAGPDTEAFF
NA	few	TRBV7-6	TRBJ1-1	TGTGCCAGCAGCTTATTGGTTGACACTGAAGCTTTCTTT	CASSLLVDTEAFF
NA	NA	TRBV10-3	TRBJ2-7	TGTGCCATCAGTGAGTTTGGGGGTGCCGAGCAGTACTTC	CAISEFGGAEQYF
NA	NA	TRBV7-6	TRBJ2-7	TGTGCCAGCAGCTCTACAGGGTTCCAGTCCTACGAGCAGTACTTC	CASSSTGFQSYEQYF
TRBD1	NA	TRBV19	TRBJ1-1	TGTGCCAGTCGGACAGGGGGAATGGGCACTGAAGCTTTCTTT	CASRTGGMGTEAFF
NA	NA	TRBV6-5	TRBJ1-2	TGTGCCAGCAGCTCCGATAGGGCTCCTGGCTATGGCTACACCTTC	CASSSDRAPGYGYTF
TRBD1	NA	TRBV5-5	TRBJ1-2	TGTGCCAGCCTGACCGGGACAGATAATAACTATGGCTACACCTTC	CASLTGTDNNYGYTF
TRBD1	once	TRBV7-2	TRBJ2-1	TGTGCCAGCAGCCAACTAACGGGACAGGGGGACAATGAGCAGTTCTTC	CASSQLTGQGDNEQFF
TRBD1	NA	TRBV7-2	TRBJ1-1	TGTGCCAGCAGCGGGTGGGGACAGGGGGTCACTGAAGCTTTCTTT	CASSGWGQGVTEAFF